This T cell receptor beta chain appears in the sequencing data of a study of blood T cell repertoires in COVID-19. This CDR3 has 13 amino acids. CDR1 is MNHEY and CDR2 is SMNVEV in the germline V gene (reference sequence). The V end lost 2 bases, the J end lost 0 bases, and 4 bases lay between the germline ends. Profiling relied on immunoSEQ multiplex PCR, and the TCRdb table lists in-frame clones only, not all of them. This sample has around 160,000 clones, with over 70% found just once. Sequencing input: peripheral blood. This chain joins TRBV27 and TRBJ1-1; D is unresolved. This sequence was found in a man older than 75 with acute or convalescent COVID-19. Here the CDR3 DNA reads TGTGCCAGCAGTTTAACACTGAACACTGAAGCTTTCTTT. Amino acids: CASSLTLNTEAFF.